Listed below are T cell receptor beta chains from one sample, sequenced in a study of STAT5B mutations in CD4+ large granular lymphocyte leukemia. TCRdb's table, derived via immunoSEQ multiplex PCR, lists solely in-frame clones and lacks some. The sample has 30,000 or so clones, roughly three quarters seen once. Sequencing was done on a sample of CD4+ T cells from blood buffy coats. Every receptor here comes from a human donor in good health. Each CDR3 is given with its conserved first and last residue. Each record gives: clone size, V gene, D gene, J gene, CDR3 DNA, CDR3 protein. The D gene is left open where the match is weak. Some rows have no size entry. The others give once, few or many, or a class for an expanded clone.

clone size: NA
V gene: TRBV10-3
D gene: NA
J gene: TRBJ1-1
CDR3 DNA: TGTGCCATCAGTGATCTGGTTGAGACTGAAGCTTTCTTT
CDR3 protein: CAISDLVETEAFF

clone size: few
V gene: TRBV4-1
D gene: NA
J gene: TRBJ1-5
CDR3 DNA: TGCGCCAGCAGCCGCGACGGCTCTGAGCCCCAGCATTTT
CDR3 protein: CASSRDGSEPQHF

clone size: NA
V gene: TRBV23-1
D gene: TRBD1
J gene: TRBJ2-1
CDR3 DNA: TGCGCCAGCCTCCGGCTCGGGACAGGAAACAATGAGCAGTTCTTC
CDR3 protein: CASLRLGTGNNEQFF

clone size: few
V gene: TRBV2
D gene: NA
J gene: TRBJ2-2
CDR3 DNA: TGTGCCAGCAGGGAAACCGGGGAGCTGTTTTTT
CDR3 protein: CASRETGELFF

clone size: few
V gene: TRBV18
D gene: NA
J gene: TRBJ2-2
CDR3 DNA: TGTGCCAGCTCACCACCCAACTACACCGGGGAGCTGTTTTTT
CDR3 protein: CASSPPNYTGELFF

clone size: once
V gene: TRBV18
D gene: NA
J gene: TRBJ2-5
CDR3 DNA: TGTGCCAGCTCACCACCTATGGGGCAAGAGACCCAGTACTTC
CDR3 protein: CASSPPMGQETQYF

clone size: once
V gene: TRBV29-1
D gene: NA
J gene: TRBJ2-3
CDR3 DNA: TGCAGCGTCGGGCTAGGCACCACTTACACAGATACGCAGTATTTT
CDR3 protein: CSVGLGTTYTDTQYF

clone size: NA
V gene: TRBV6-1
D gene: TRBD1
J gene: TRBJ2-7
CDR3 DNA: TGTGCCAGCAGCGATCGGGGGACAGGATTCTACGAGCAGTACTTC
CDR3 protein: CASSDRGTGFYEQYF

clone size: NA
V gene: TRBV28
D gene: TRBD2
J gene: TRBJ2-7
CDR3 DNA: TGTGCCAGCAGACCTTTTACAGGAAGAGGACTAGACTTAACCTACGAGCAGTACTTC
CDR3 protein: CASRPFTGRGLDLTYEQYF

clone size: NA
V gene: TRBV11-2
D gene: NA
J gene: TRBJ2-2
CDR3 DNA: TGTGCCAGCAGCATAATTAGCGGACCATCCGGGGAGCTGTTTTTT
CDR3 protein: CASSIISGPSGELFF

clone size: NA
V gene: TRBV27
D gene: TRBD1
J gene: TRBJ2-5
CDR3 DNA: TGTGCCAGCAGACCCGGGACAGGGGAGTGGGAGACCCAGTACTTC
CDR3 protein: CASRPGTGEWETQYF

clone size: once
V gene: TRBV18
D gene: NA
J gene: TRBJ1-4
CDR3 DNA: TGTGCCAGCTCACCGGGACAAATATTGGAAAAACTGTTTTTT
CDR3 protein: CASSPGQILEKLFF

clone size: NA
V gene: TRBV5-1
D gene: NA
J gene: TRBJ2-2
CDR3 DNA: TGCGCCAGCAGCCTCAAAAACACCGGGGAGCTGTTTTTT
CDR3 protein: CASSLKNTGELFF

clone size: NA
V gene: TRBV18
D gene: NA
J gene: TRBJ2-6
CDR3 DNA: TGTGCCAGCTCAGCCAGGGGCCGCGCGACTGGGGCCAACGTCCTGACTTTC
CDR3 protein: CASSARGRATGANVLTF

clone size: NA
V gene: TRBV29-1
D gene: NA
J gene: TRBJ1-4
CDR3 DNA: TGCAGCGGCTTAGGGGAAGGGGGGGAAAAACTGTTTTTT
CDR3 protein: CSGLGEGGEKLFF

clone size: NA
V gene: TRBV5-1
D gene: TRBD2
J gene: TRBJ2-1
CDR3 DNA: TGCGCCAGCAGCTTGAGCGGGAGGGCCTACAATGAGCAGTTCTTC
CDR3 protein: CASSLSGRAYNEQFF

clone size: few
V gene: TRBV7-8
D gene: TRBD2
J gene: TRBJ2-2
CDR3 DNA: TGTGCCAGCAGCTTAGACTCGGCCAGCGGGAGGTCCGGGGAGCTGTTTTTT
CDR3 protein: CASSLDSASGRSGELFF

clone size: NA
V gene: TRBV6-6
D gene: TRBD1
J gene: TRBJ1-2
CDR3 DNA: TGTGCCAGCAGACCAACAGGGGAGGGGTATGGCTACACCTTC
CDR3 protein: CASRPTGEGYGYTF

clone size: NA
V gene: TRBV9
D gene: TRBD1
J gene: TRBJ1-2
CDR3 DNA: TGTGCCAGCAGCGGCGAGAGACAGGGCTATGGCTACACCTTC
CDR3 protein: CASSGERQGYGYTF

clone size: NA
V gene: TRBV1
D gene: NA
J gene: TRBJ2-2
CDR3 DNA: TGCACCAGCAGCCAAGCCCGGGGGGGTCAGGGGAGGACCGGGGAGCTGTTTTTT
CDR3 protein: CTSSQARGGQGRTGELFF

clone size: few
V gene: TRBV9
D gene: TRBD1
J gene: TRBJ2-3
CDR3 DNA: TGTGCCAGCAGCAGGCGGACAGGGGGCTCCACAGATACGCAGTATTTT
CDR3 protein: CASSRRTGGSTDTQYF

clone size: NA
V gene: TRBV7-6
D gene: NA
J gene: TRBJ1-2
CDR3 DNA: TGTGCCAGCAGCTTACGACCCACCGGGACCGACTATGGCTACACCTTC
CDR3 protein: CASSLRPTGTDYGYTF

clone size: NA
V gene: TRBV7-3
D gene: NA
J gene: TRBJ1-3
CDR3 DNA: TGTGCCCCCAACCAGGTAGCGAGCCGAAACACCATATATTTT
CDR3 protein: CAPNQVASRNTIYF

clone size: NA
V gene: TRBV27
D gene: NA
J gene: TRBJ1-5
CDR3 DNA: TGTGCCAGCAGTTTGGGGGCGGGTAGCAATCAGCCCCAGCATTTT
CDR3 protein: CASSLGAGSNQPQHF

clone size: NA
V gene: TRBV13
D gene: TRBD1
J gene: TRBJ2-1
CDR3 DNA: TGTGCCAGCACCCACCGCCCCCCCGGGACAGGGTGGGGCAATGAGCAGTTCTTC
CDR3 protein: CASTHRPPGTGWGNEQFF

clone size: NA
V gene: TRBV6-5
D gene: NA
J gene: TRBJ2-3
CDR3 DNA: TGTGCCAGCAGCCTGACTGTCTACACAGATACGCAGTATTTT
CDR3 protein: CASSLTVYTDTQYF

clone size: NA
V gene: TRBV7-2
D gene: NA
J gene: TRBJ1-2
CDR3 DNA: TGTGCCAGCAGCTTAGCTCCCGGGACAAACTATGGCTACACCTTC
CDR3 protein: CASSLAPGTNYGYTF

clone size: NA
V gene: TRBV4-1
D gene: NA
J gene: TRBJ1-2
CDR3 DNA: TGCGCCAGCAGCCCACAGGGCGGCTATGGCTACACCTTC
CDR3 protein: CASSPQGGYGYTF

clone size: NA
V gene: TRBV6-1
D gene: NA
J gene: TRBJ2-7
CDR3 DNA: TGTGCCAGCACCTCGACAGGTTCCTCCTACGAGCAGTACTTC
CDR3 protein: CASTSTGSSYEQYF

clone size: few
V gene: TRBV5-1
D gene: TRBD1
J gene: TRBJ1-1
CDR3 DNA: TGCGCCAGCAGCAGTTTAGGACAGGGGAACACTGAAGCTTTCTTT
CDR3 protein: CASSSLGQGNTEAFF

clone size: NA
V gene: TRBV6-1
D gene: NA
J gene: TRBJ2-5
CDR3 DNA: TGTGCCAGCCAACCCCGATCGGAGACCCAGTACTTC
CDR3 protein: CASQPRSETQYF

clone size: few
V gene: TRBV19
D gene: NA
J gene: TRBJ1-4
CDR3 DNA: TGTGCCAGTAGCAAGGGGACAACTAATGAAAAACTGTTTTTT
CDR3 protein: CASSKGTTNEKLFF

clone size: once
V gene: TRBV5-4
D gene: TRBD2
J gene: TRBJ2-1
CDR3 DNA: TGTGCCAGCAGCCCCGGGACTAGCGGGGCAAATGAGCAGTTCTTC
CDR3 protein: CASSPGTSGANEQFF

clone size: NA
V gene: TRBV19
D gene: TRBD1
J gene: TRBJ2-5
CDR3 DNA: TGTGCCAGTAGCCAAGGGGGCGGTCCAGGGACCCAGTACTTC
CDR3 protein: CASSQGGGPGTQYF

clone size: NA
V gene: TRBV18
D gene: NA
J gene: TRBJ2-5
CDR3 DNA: TGTGCCAGCTGGGGAGCTGGTCTCTCGGGAGAGACCCAGTACTTC
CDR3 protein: CASWGAGLSGETQYF

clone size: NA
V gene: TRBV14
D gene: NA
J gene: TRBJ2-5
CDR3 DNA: TGTGCCAGCAGCCAAGTAGGAGCGGCGGGGACCCAGTACTTC
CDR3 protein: CASSQVGAAGTQYF

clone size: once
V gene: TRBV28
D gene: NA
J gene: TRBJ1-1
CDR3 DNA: TGTGCCAGCAGTAACGGAGGTGTCCGGATGAACACTGAAGCTTTCTTT
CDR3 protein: CASSNGGVRMNTEAFF

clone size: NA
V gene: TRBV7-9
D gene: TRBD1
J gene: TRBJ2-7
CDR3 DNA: TGTGCCAGCAGCTCTGGGACAGGGGGCCACTACGAGCAGTACTTC
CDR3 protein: CASSSGTGGHYEQYF

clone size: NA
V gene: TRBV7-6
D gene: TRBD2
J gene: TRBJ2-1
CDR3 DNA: TGTGCCAGCAGCACGATTAGCGGGAGCTCCTACAATGAGCAGTTCTTC
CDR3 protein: CASSTISGSSYNEQFF

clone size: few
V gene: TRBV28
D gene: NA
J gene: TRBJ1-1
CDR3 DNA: TGTGCCAGCAGCCTCCGGAGTACTGAAGCTTTCTTT
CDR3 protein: CASSLRSTEAFF

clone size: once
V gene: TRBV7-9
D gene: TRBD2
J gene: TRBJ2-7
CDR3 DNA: TGTGCCAGCAGCTCCTCTAGCGGAGCAACCTACGAGCAGTACTTC
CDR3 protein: CASSSSSGATYEQYF

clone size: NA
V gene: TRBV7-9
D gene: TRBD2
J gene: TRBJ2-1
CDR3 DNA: TGTGCCAGCAGCCTGGGGACTAGCAATGAGCAGTTCTTC
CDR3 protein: CASSLGTSNEQFF

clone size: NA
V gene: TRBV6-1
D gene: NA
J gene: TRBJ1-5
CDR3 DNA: TGTGCCAGCAGTGATGGGGGTCAGCCCCAGCATTTT
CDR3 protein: CASSDGGQPQHF

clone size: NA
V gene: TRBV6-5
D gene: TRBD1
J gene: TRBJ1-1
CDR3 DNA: TGTGCCAGCAGTTACACCGACAGGGGAGGCACTGAAGCTTTCTTT
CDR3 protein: CASSYTDRGGTEAFF

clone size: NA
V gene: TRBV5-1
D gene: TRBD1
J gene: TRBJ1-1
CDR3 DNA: TGCGCCAGCAGCCGCACCGGGGGACAGGGAACTGAAGCTTTCTTT
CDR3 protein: CASSRTGGQGTEAFF

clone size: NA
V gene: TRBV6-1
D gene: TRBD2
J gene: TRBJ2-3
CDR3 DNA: TGTGCCAGCAGTGACTTGACTAGCGGGGGGCCCACTAGCACAGATACGCAGTATTTT
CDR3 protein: CASSDLTSGGPTSTDTQYF

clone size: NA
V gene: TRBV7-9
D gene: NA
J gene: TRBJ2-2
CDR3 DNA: TGTGCCAGCAGCCTTAGCTGGGGCACCGGGGAGCTGTTTTTT
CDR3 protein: CASSLSWGTGELFF

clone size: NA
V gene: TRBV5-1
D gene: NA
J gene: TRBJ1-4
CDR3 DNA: TGCGCCAGCAGCTTAGAAGGGAGCGCTAATGAAAAACTGTTTTTT
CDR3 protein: CASSLEGSANEKLFF

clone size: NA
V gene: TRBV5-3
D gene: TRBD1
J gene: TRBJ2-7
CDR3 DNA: TGTGCCAGAAGCTTCCTGTTCATGGACAGGGCAGTCCATCCGATTTTCTACGAGCAGTACTTC
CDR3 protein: CARSFLFMDRAVHPIFYEQYF

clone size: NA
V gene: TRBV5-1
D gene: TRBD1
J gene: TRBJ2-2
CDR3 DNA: TGCGCCAGCAGCCAAGACAGGGGGCGAAGCACCGGGGAGCTGTTTTTT
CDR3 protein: CASSQDRGRSTGELFF

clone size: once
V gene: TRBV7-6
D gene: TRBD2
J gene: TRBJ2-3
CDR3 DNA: TGTGCCAGCAGCTCTGGGACTAGCGGGGGCACAGATACGCAGTATTTT
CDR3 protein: CASSSGTSGGTDTQYF